These 10 T cell receptor beta chains share one sample of origin, sequenced in a study of a mutant IDH1 vaccine in newly diagnosed glioma. The data were produced by immunoSEQ multiplex PCR, yet TCRdb's version contains in-frame clones alone and is incomplete. The sample has some 60,000 clones, roughly 81% seen once; the top ten hold under 6%. Antigen specificity for these receptors is unknown. Noted time point: week 35, safety follow-up. Topical imiquimod accompanied each vaccine dose, which consisted of 300 ug of mutant IDH1 20-mer peptide. The sequenced sample was PBMCs, obtained from a glioma patient whose treatment included an IDH1 peptide vaccine. The origin of the receptors is a man aged 40-55 years with glioma.

The chain joins TRBV30 to TRBJ1-1, with D uncertain. Per germline, CDR1 GTSNPN and CDR2 SVGIG (reference sequence). This CDR3 contains 12 residues. V was trimmed by 2 bases and J by 0 bases, leaving 4 bases between them. CDR3: CAWSPLNTEAFF. The DNA of the CDR3 is TGTGCCTGGAGTCCCTTGAACACTGAAGCTTTCTTT.

The V gene is TRBV5-1, the J gene TRBJ2-2, with a weak D call TRBD1 (6 bases). Germline CDR1 and CDR2: SGHRS and YFSETQ. Trimming shortened V by 0 bases and J by 5 bases, and 14 bases separated the two germline ends. This CDR3 is built from 16 residues. The CDR3 DNA reads TGCGCCAGCAGCTTGGCCCCAGGGGCGCGGACCGGGGAGCTGTTTTTT. Encoded protein: CASSLAPGARTGELFF. Full variable domain (missing parts from reference TRBV5-1 and TRBJ2-2): KAGVTQTPRYLIKTRGQQVTLSCSPISGHRSVSWYQQTPGQGLQFLFEYFSETQRNKGNFPGRFSGRQFSNSRSEMNVSTLELGDSALYLCASSLAPGARTGELFFGEGSRLTVL.

V and J are TRBV5-6 and TRBJ2-1, with D possibly matching TRBD2 (5 bases). The CDR3 loop spans 16 amino acids. Trimming left V 3 bases short and J 0 bases short, with 13 bases between. CDR1 SGHDT and CDR2 YYEEEE come from the germline V gene. The CDR3 region has the DNA TGTGCCAGCAGCTCCCCTAGCAGGAGCTCCTACAATGAGCAGTTCTTC. Amino acids: CASSSPSRSSYNEQFF.

V usage is TRBV4-3 and J usage is TRBJ2-1; D is possibly TRBD2 (7 bases). The germline V gene has CDR1 LGHNA and CDR2 YSLEER. The CDR3 sequence is 16 residues long. V was shortened by 6 bases and J by 7 bases, with 22 bases between the two germline ends. The CDR3 DNA reads as TGCGCCAGCAGTCAGCCTAGGGCCGCGGGGGCAAATGAGCAGTTCTTC. It yields the protein CASSQPRAAGANEQFF.

DNA of the CDR3: TGTGCCAGCAGCCCATCCTGGGCTACCTCCTACGAGCAGTACTTC. It specifies CASSPSWATSYEQYF. The V and J genes are TRBV6-1 and TRBJ2-5; D gene uncertain. The J call is doubtful: the DNA matches TRBJ2-7 better. There are 15 residues in the CDR3. Germline CDR1 reads MNHNS; CDR2 reads SASEGT.

The rearrangement uses TRBV7-3 and TRBJ2-5, with D tentatively TRBD1 or TRBD2 (5 bases each). V lost 4 bases and J 5 bases, leaving 11 bases between the germline ends. Germline V gene sequence: CDR1 SGHTA, CDR2 FQGTGA. There are 13 residues in the CDR3. CDR3 amino acids: CASSSGARETQYF. CDR3 DNA sequence: TGTGCCAGCAGCTCCGGGGCCCGGGAGACCCAGTACTTC.

The rearrangement uses TRBV18 and TRBJ2-1; tentative D call: TRBD2 (7 bases). From germline, CDR1 is KGHSH and CDR2 LQKENI. The CDR3 has 16 amino acids. V lost 3 bases, J lost 3 bases, and 15 bases lay in between. CDR3 in DNA: TGTGCCAGCTCACCGATAGGCGGGGGCGACTACAATGAGCAGTTCTTC. As protein: CASSPIGGGDYNEQFF.

The chain links TRBV5-1 to TRBJ1-1, with a possible D match to TRBD1 (5 bases). V lost 5 bases, J lost 0 bases, and 17 bases lay in between. This CDR3 is built from 16 residues. Germline CDR1 is SGHRS and CDR2 is YFSETQ. This CDR3 is CASSKGSEGLNTEAFF. CDR3 nucleotides: TGCGCCAGCAGTAAGGGGTCGGAAGGTCTGAACACTGAAGCTTTCTTT.

The chain employs TRBV30 and TRBJ1-4; D gene ambiguous. The germline V and J ends were trimmed by 4 bases and 0 bases, with 9 bases remaining between them. CDR1 is GTSNPN and CDR2 is SVGIG in the germline V gene (reference sequence). The CDR3 is 14 residues long. CDR3 DNA: TGTGCCTGGACCCGAAGCTCAACTAATGAAAAACTGTTTTTT. Its translation is CAWTRSSTNEKLFF.

This clone was observed a handful of times. The chain recombines TRBV7-2 with TRBJ2-7; 8 bases match TRBD1. The J segment lost 6 bases and the V segment lost 6 bases, leaving 10 bases of the junction unmatched. Germline CDR1 SGHTA, CDR2 FQGNSA. The CDR3 is made up of 14 amino acids. The chain's CDR3 is CASSLDRVFGEQYF. CDR3 DNA: TGTGCCAGCAGTCTGGACAGGGTCTTTGGCGAGCAGTACTTC.